This T cell receptor beta chain was retrieved from a study of OX40 agonist ivuxolimab in advanced cancers. Study as a whole: Among those enrolled, mean age was about 63 years (range roughly 23 to 79) and about 79% were male. General study findings and limits: Normalized T-cell clonal expansion was also low in a subset of nonresponders.

As to this clone: What it binds is not known.

Generated by immunoSEQ multiplex PCR, the TCRdb table keeps only in-frame clones and is missing some. This table holds more than 65,000 clones, under 80% found once. Germline values: CDR1 SGHKS, CDR2 YYEKEE (reference sequence). There are 13 residues in the CDR3. V was shortened by 2 bases and J by 6 bases, with 9 bases between the two germline ends. The chain links TRBV5-5 to TRBJ1-5; D uncertain. This clonotype was sampled from an adult with an advanced solid tumor such as melanoma, head and neck, liver or kidney cancer. This specimen was CD4+ or CD8+ T cells sorted from blood, taken in a trial of the OX40 agonist ivuxolimab. The CDR3 nucleotides are TGTGCCAGCAGCTTTAGCTTGGCTCAGCCCCAGCATTTT. Protein product: CASSFSLAQPQHF.